This entry is about one T cell receptor beta chain. The sample has other DNA sequences that encode this CDR3 too. This sample is part of a study of shared clonotypes between healthy human individuals. Study background: There were three CD4 naive, three CD4 memory, two CD8 naive and one CD8 memory plates per donor.

All donors qualified as healthy HIV-negative adults and had experienced no recent acute infections or vaccinations. There were only Caucasian adults among the donors, and all lived in Nashville, Tennessee. For each subset, genomic DNA was distributed in equal portions over several immunoSEQ plates. The method was immunoSEQ multiplex PCR; TCRdb's version includes in-frame clones alone and lacks a portion of them. The table has 2 million to 3 million clones, just over 90% seen once. The receptor was isolated from a man aged 18 to 30 in good health. Sample: naive CD4+ T cells sorted from blood. Subset defined: CD45RA+ positively selected.

The CDR3 loop reads CASSYGRDPAYEQYF. CDR3 sequence (DNA): TGTGCCAGCAGTTACGGGCGGGACCCGGCCTACGAGCAGTACTTC. This chain connects TRBV6-6 to TRBJ2-7; D may be TRBD2 (6 bases). The germline V gene has CDR1 MNHNY and CDR2 SVGAGI (reference sequence). This CDR3 contains 15 residues. Deletions cut 2 bases from V and 2 bases from J, with 13 bases between.